This T cell receptor beta chain was documented in a study of control samples from healthy donors and cancer patients. The V gene's germline CDR1 is SSHAT and CDR2 FNYEAQ (reference sequence). CDR3 size: 13 residues. About this clone: The junction differs from germline at one of its ends, possibly a read error.

Assay used: immunoSEQ multiplex PCR; TCRdb lists only in-frame clones, some missing. The sample lists some 120,000 clones, around 87% occurring once. The J gene is TRBJ2-3, the V gene TRBV7-7; 8 bases align to TRBD1. This TCR derives from a woman in her forties or fifties with colorectal cancer. Material: PBMCs. Here the CDR3 reads CASSFQGAGTQYF. DNA for the CDR3: TGTGCTAGCAGCTTTCAGGGGGCGGGTACGCAGTATTTT.